The sequence of this T cell receptor (beta chain) was determined in a study of response to subunit inactivated influenza vaccine. TCRdb reprocessed the RT-PCR reads with MiXCR, giving one entry per CDR3 protein. The profile shows hundreds of thousands of distinct CDR3 sequences, over 9% of them singletons. CDR1 is SGHVS, CDR2 FNYEAQ, per germline. The length of the CDR3 is 14 residues. The V end was cut by 7 bases, the J end by 4 bases, with 11 bases between. A further study also used this sample, focusing on T cells expressing NK-cell markers. That paper adds: Making the TCR beta cDNA relied on 5'RACE template switching with UMIs. Each TCR beta repertoire originated in sorted T cells that were CD3+CD56+NKG2C+, CD3+CD56+NKG2C- or CD3+CD56-NKG2C+. Sequenced donors, eight in total, included seven who were HCMV-seropositive and one who was seronegative. About six of the donors carried dominant NKG2C+ clonotypes that took up roughly 1.0-8% of their CD8+ T cells. A few of the donors also had these clonotypes leading their CD3+CD56-NKG2C+ fraction.

The sequence was obtained from a man aged 50 to 60 who received an inactivated influenza vaccine. Material: PBMCs from blood, obtained on the day of vaccination. This rearrangement joins TRBV7-6 to TRBJ2-6; D unresolved. CDR3 sequence: CASNARPGANVLTF. As DNA, the CDR3 is TGTGCCAGCAATGCCAGACCCGGGGCCAACGTCCTGACTTTC. Looking up the rest from reference TRBV7-6 and TRBJ2-6 gives the full variable domain: GAGVSQSPRYKVTKRGQDVALRCDPISGHVSLYWYRQALGQGPEFLTYFNYEAQQDKSGLPNDRFSAERPEGSISTLTIQRTEQRDSAMYRCASNARPGANVLTFGAGSRLTVL.